One sample yielded the 20 T cell receptor beta chains listed below, sequenced in a study of blood T cell repertoires in COVID-19. Sequenced by immunoSEQ multiplex PCR; TCRdb stores in-frame clones only, minus some. The table lists about 190,000 clones, approximately 86% of them singletons. The sample consisted of peripheral blood. Source of these receptors: an older man with active or convalescent COVID-19.

V usage is TRBV7-2 and J usage is TRBJ1-2; D ambiguous. The germline V gene has CDR1 SGHTA and CDR2 FQGNSA. Trimming removed 2 bases from V and 2 bases from J, with 9 bases in between. This CDR3 is 14 amino acids long. CDR3 nucleotides: TGTGCCAGCAGCTTATCCGACAACAACTATGGCTACACCTTC. Translating it yields CASSLSDNNYGYTF.

The chain links TRBV4-3 to TRBJ2-1; perhaps TRBD1 as D (5 bases). This CDR3 is 15 amino acids long. V was clipped by 0 bases and J by 5 bases, with 11 bases between them. Germline CDR1 is LGHNA and CDR2 is YSLEER. CDR3 DNA sequence: TGCGCCAGCAGCCAAGACAGGCTCAGGGACAATGAGCAGTTCTTC. It specifies CASSQDRLRDNEQFF.

This chain joins TRBV30 and TRBJ1-4; D unresolved. V shed 4 bases and J shed 0 bases, with 15 bases lying between them. CDR1 and CDR2 from the germline V gene are GTSNPN and SVGIG (reference sequence). The CDR3 extends over 16 amino acids. CDR3 protein: CAWTPRLSSTNEKLFF. CDR3 DNA sequence: TGTGCCTGGACCCCGCGGCTGTCCTCAACTAATGAAAAACTGTTTTTT.

The V gene is TRBV27, the J gene TRBJ2-5; 7 nucleotides match TRBD1. Trimming took 6 bases from V and 1 from J; bases not matched to a gene: 14. Per the germline V gene, CDR1 is MNHEY and CDR2 is SMNVEV (reference sequence). This CDR3 is 17 amino acids long. The DNA of the CDR3 is TGTGCCAGCAGGCTTAAGGGCCCGACAGGGACCCAAGAGACCCAGTACTTC. Encoded protein: CASRLKGPTGTQETQYF.

The chain joins TRBV29-1 to TRBJ2-3; D is unresolved. In germline, CDR1 is SQVTM, CDR2 ANQGSEA. This CDR3 is built from 14 residues. Trimming stripped 8 bases from V and 0 bases from J, with 15 bases between. The CDR3 spells CSTDLTSSTDTQYF. The CDR3 nucleotides are TGCAGCACCGACTTGACCTCTAGCACAGATACGCAGTATTTT.

Only a few counts were recorded for this clone. J is TRBJ1-5 and V is TRBV7-8; D is unclear. The CDR3 has 18 amino acids. V was pared by 1 base and J by 7 bases, with 23 bases between. Per germline, CDR1 SGHVS and CDR2 FQNEAQ. CDR3 protein: CASSLESGRGYFRQPQHF. Written as DNA, the CDR3 is TGTGCCAGCAGCTTAGAGTCTGGGAGAGGGTATTTCAGACAGCCCCAGCATTTT. The complete variable domain, with remaining parts taken from reference TRBV7-8 and TRBJ1-5, reads GAGVSQSPRYKVAKRGQDVALRCDPISGHVSLFWYQQALGQGPEFLTYFQNEAQLDKSGLPSDRFFAERPEGSVSTLKIQRTQQEDSAVYLCASSLESGRGYFRQPQHFGDGTRLSIL.

This chain connects TRBV3-1 (or the pseudogene TRBV3-2) to TRBJ1-6; D is possibly TRBD1 (6 bases). Germline values: CDR1 LGHDT, CDR2 YNNKEL (reference sequence). This CDR3 has 17 amino acids. Trimming stripped 1 base from V and 10 bases from J, with 20 bases between. The CDR3 loop reads CASSQASLWGRGSPLHF. As DNA, the CDR3 is TGTGCCAGCAGCCAAGCCTCCCTGTGGGGGCGAGGCTCACCCCTCCACTTT.

The V call is TRBV6-5, the J call TRBJ1-4, with D tentatively TRBD1 (6 bases). V lost 6 bases, J lost 8 bases, and 13 bases lay in between. The CDR3 runs to 13 residues. The germline gives CDR1 MNHEY, CDR2 SVGAGI. The CDR3 DNA reads TGTGCCAGCAGATTGGACAGCGCAGAAAAACTGTTTTTT. Protein product: CASRLDSAEKLFF.

The V and J genes are TRBV5-4 and TRBJ2-7, with 10 bases identical to TRBD2. The CDR3 covers 15 residues. The ends lost 4 bases at V and 2 bases at J; junction bases unmatched: 6. Germline V gene sequence: CDR1 SGHNT, CDR2 YYREEE (reference sequence). For the CDR3, the DNA is TGTGCCAGCAGCGCGAGCGGGGGGGGAACCTACGAGCAGTACTTC. Its protein is CASSASGGGTYEQYF.

The chain carries TRBV30 and TRBJ1-6; tentative D call: TRBD1 (5 bases). Germline V gene data show CDR1 as GTSNPN and CDR2 as SVGIG (reference sequence). The CDR3 spans 13 residues. V was shortened by 4 bases and J by 10 bases, with 14 bases between the two germline ends. Here the CDR3 DNA reads TGTGCCTGGACCCGGGGAGGGACCTCACCCCTCCACTTT. This translates into CAWTRGGTSPLHF.

This clone has just one count. The genes are TRBV7-9 and TRBJ2-7; 9 bases map to TRBD1. The CDR3 runs to 18 residues. Germline V gives CDR1 SEHNR, CDR2 FQNEAQ (reference sequence). V trimming: 0 bases; J trimming: 3 bases; junction bases outside the gene matches: 12. CDR3 DNA: TGTGCCAGCAGCTTAGCCACCACCGAGACAGGGGGTCACTACGAGCAGTACTTC. Protein product: CASSLATTETGGHYEQYF.

The chain carries TRBV9 and TRBJ2-2, with 9 nucleotides matching TRBD1. This CDR3 region has 16 residues. Germline V lookup: CDR1 SGDLS, CDR2 YYNGEE. V trimming: 4 bases; J trimming: 0 bases; junction bases outside the gene matches: 4. Here the CDR3 reads CASSIWDRANTGELFF. The DNA for the CDR3 is TGTGCCAGCAGCATTTGGGACAGGGCGAACACCGGGGAGCTGTTTTTT.

This chain uses TRBV7-8 with TRBJ2-7; TRBD1 aligns across 8 bases. Germline CDR1 is SGHVS and CDR2 is FQNEAQ. Unmatched junction bases numbered 6, after V lost 5 bases and J lost 3 bases. The CDR3 consists of 14 residues. For the CDR3, the DNA is TGTGCCAGCAGCGGACAGGGATCCCACTACGAGCAGTACTTC. It is translated as CASSGQGSHYEQYF. Using reference TRBV7-8 and TRBJ2-7 for the parts outside the CDR3, the full variable domain is GAGVSQSPRYKVAKRGQDVALRCDPISGHVSLFWYQQALGQGPEFLTYFQNEAQLDKSGLPSDRFFAERPEGSVSTLKIQRTQQEDSAVYLCASSGQGSHYEQYFGPGTRLTVT.

V is TRBV15 and J is TRBJ2-1, with 8 nucleotides matching TRBD2. Germline CDR1 and CDR2: LNHNV and YYDKDF (reference sequence). The CDR3 spans 13 residues. V shed 5 bases and J 4 bases; nucleotides not matched to a gene: 1. The CDR3 is CATSRGGYNEQFF. Written as DNA, the CDR3 is TGTGCCACCAGCCGGGGGGGATACAATGAGCAGTTCTTC. Looking up the rest from reference TRBV15 and TRBJ2-1 gives the full variable domain: DAMVIQNPRYQVTQFGKPVTLSCSQTLNHNVMYWYQQKSSQAPKLLFHYYDKDFNNEADTPDNFQSRRPNTSFCFLDIRSPGLGDTAMYLCATSRGGYNEQFFGPGTRLTVL.

The chain couples TRBV5-1 to TRBJ2-3; 11 positions agree with TRBD1. CDR3 length: 21 amino acids. From germline, CDR1 is SGHRS and CDR2 YFSETQ. V was clipped by 5 bases and J by 2 bases; unmatched bases: 22. The CDR3 DNA follows: TGCGCCAGCAGAAAGACCCCCGGGACAGGGGGACAATTTGGCAACACAGATACGCAGTATTTT. The encoded protein is CASRKTPGTGGQFGNTDTQYF.

This chain links TRBV9 with TRBJ2-1, with a tentative D call TRBD2 (5 bases). Germline V gene data show CDR1 as SGDLS and CDR2 as YYNGEE. The CDR3 has 17 amino acids. The V end was cut by 0 bases, the J end by 8 bases, with 21 bases between. For the CDR3, the DNA is TGTGCCAGCAGCGTAGTAGGAGCCGACCGAGGGCGAGATGAGCAGTTCTTC. The encoded protein is CASSVVGADRGRDEQFF.

This rearrangement joins TRBV6-5 to TRBJ1-1, with 7 bases lining up with TRBD1. Germline V lookup: CDR1 MNHEY, CDR2 SVGAGI. CDR3 length equals 13 residues. J gave up 13 bases and V 2 bases, and 10 bases lay outside the gene matches. CDR3 protein: CASSYRAQGVVFF. Written as DNA, the CDR3 is TGTGCCAGCAGTTACAGGGCCCAGGGGGTTGTTTTCTTT.

This clone has more than one count but fewer than ten. This chain connects TRBV7-8 to TRBJ1-2; TRBD1 aligns across 8 bases. J was trimmed by 0 bases and V by 5 bases; bases with no gene match: 8. This CDR3 contains 16 residues. The germline V gene has CDR1 SGHVS and CDR2 FQNEAQ. The CDR3 reads CASSEKGQDTNYGYTF. CDR3 DNA sequence: TGTGCCAGCAGCGAAAAGGGACAGGATACTAACTATGGCTACACCTTC.

The V call is TRBV5-4, the J call TRBJ2-7; the D gene is possibly TRBD2 (6 bases). Germline assignment: CDR1 SGHNT and CDR2 YYREEE (reference sequence). This CDR3 contains 15 residues. The V end lost 4 bases, the J end lost 3 bases, and 17 bases lay between the germline ends. The CDR3 DNA reads TGTGCCAGCAGCCCCGGAGGCGGGGCCGTCTACGAGCAGTACTTC. It specifies CASSPGGGAVYEQYF.

The V call is TRBV11-3, the J call TRBJ1-1; D is ambiguous. The CDR3 sequence is 13 residues long. V lost 2 bases and J 1 base, leaving 5 bases between the germline ends. Germline V gene sequence: CDR1 SGHNT, CDR2 YENEEA. CDR3 bases: TGTGCCAGCAGCTTAACACAGAACACTGAAGCTTTCTTT. It is translated as CASSLTQNTEAFF.